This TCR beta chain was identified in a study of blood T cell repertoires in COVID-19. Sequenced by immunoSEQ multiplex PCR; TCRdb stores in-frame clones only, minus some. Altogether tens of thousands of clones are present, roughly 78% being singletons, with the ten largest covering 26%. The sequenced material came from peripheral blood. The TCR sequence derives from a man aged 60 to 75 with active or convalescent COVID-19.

The CDR3 spells CAIRGTLGAYEQYF. As DNA, the CDR3 is TGTGCCATCAGGGGGACACTTGGGGCCTACGAGCAGTACTTC. V is TRBV10-3 and J is TRBJ2-7, with a weak D call TRBD1 (6 bases). This CDR3 has 14 residues. Per germline, CDR1 ENHRY and CDR2 SYGVKD. Deletions cut 6 bases from V and 2 bases from J, with 14 bases between.